These 22 T cell receptor beta chains share one sample of origin, sequenced in a study of regulatory T cells in long-lasting Graves disease. The time point here: newly diagnosed GD, antithyroid drugs for less than 3 months. Isolated PBMC RNA provided the starting material for the TCR library. Arm-PCR with iRepertoire HTBI primers amplified the CDR3 regions for these TCR beta libraries. Each CDR3 protein gets one entry after TCRdb re-called the multiplex PCR reads with MiXCR. The sample yields approximately 300,000 distinct CDR3 sequences, 15% to 20% seen once. Sample: peripheral blood mononuclear cells (PBMCs), taken at new diagnosis, from a patient treated with antithyroid drugs. The receptors were gathered from a female donor with Graves disease.

This clonotype was observed many times. The V gene is TRBV20-1, the J gene TRBJ2-2, with a tentative D call TRBD1 (5 bases). The V gene lost 5 bases and the J gene lost 4 bases, with 11 bases spanning the gap. Per the germline V gene, CDR1 is DFQATT and CDR2 is SNEGSKA (reference sequence). The CDR3 contains 13 residues. Here the CDR3 DNA reads TGCAGTGCTGAGGAGACAGTCACCGGGGAGCTGTTTTTT. The encoded protein is CSAEETVTGELFF.

The chain joins TRBV12-3 or TRBV12-4 to TRBJ2-1; D not certain. V was shortened by 7 bases and J by 6 bases, with 16 bases between the two germline ends. This CDR3 comprises 14 residues. CDR3 in DNA: TGTGCCAGCAACCCGAAGGGTAGCAGCAATGAGCAGTTCTTC. It translates to CASNPKGSSNEQFF.

The chain employs TRBV12-3 or TRBV12-4 and TRBJ1-3; D ambiguous. Between the trimmed V and J ends, which lost 7 bases and 2 bases, there was a span of 12 bases. The CDR3 consists of 14 residues. CDR3 protein: CASTSLRAGNTIYF. CDR3 bases: TGTGCCAGCACCTCACTACGAGCTGGAAACACCATATATTTT.

The chain links TRBV9 to TRBJ2-1; 7 bases line up with TRBD1. The CDR3 covers 15 residues. Per germline, CDR1 SGDLS and CDR2 YYNGEE. V trimming: 4 bases; J trimming: 7 bases; junction bases outside the gene matches: 11. As DNA, the CDR3 is TGTGCCAGCAGCTTGACAGGGAGCATATCAAATGAGCAGTTCTTC. The encoded protein is CASSLTGSISNEQFF.

About this clonotype itself: Possible read error: a much larger clone is one base away. This chain uses TRBV9 with TRBJ2-3; 7 nucleotides agree with TRBD1. The germline gives CDR1 SGDLS, CDR2 YYNGEE. J was trimmed by 1 base and V by 3 bases; bases with no gene match: 2. CDR3 length equals 14 residues. The CDR3, as DNA: TGTGCCAGCAGCGGCCAGGGGGGCACAGATACGCAGTATTTT. Protein product: CASSGQGGTDTQYF.

The rearrangement joins TRBV25-1 to TRBJ2-2; no definite D call. The CDR3 loop spans 15 amino acids. Germline V gene sequence: CDR1 MGHDK, CDR2 SYGVNS. The V end lost 1 base, the J end lost 5 bases, and 11 bases lay between the germline ends. Here the CDR3 reads CASSEFLLRTGELFF. CDR3 coding DNA: TGTGCCAGCAGTGAATTTCTACTGAGGACCGGGGAGCTGTTTTTT.

In this sample, this clonotype turned up many times. The gene calls are TRBV9 and TRBJ1-2, with 8 bases identical to TRBD1. Losses at the gene ends were 3 bases for V and 8 bases for J; bases not matched to a gene: 15. The CDR3 runs 16 residues. Per germline, CDR1 SGDLS and CDR2 YYNGEE. For the CDR3, the DNA is TGTGCCAGCAGCGAGTATCCTACCGGGACAGGAACCGGCTACACCTTC. Its translation is CASSEYPTGTGTGYTF.

Many counts were recorded for this clonotype. V gene TRBV11-3 combines with J gene TRBJ2-1; 10 nucleotides match TRBD1. V shed 5 bases and J 4 bases; nucleotides not matched to a gene: 5. The CDR3 loop spans 15 amino acids. The germline CDR1 and CDR2 sequences are SGHNT and YENEEA. The CDR3 DNA follows: TGTGCCAGCAGCACTCCGGGACAGGGGTACAATGAGCAGTTCTTC. Its translation: CASSTPGQGYNEQFF.

The sample holds many counts of this clonotype. The rearrangement uses TRBV10-3 and TRBJ1-5; TRBD1 is a possible D gene (5 bases). Trimming pared 5 bases from V and 5 bases from J, leaving 10 bases between. The CDR3 has 13 residues. From germline, CDR1 is ENHRY and CDR2 SYGVKD. CDR3 in amino acids: CAISRQKDQPQHF. CDR3 nucleotides: TGTGCCATCAGTAGACAGAAAGATCAGCCCCAGCATTTT.

This clonotype was counted ten times or more. The V and J genes are TRBV5-5 and TRBJ1-2, with D possibly TRBD1 on 6 matching bases. V was trimmed by 2 bases and J by 5 bases, leaving 13 bases between them. The CDR3 length is 14 residues. Looked up from germline, CDR1 is SGHKS and CDR2 is YYEKEE (reference sequence). The CDR3 DNA is TGTGCCAGCAGCTTCCAAACAGGGATTTATGGCTACACCTTC. This codes for CASSFQTGIYGYTF. Based on the CDR3 plus reference TRBV5-5 and TRBJ1-2, the full variable domain is DAGVTQSPTHLIKTRGQQVTLRCSPISGHKSVSWYQQVLGQGPQFIFQYYEKEERGRGNFPDRFSARQFPNYSSELNVNALLLGDSALYLCASSFQTGIYGYTFGSGTRLTVV.

With respect to this clonotype: It is likely a read error: a sequence one base away is far more abundant. This sequence joins TRBV11-2 and TRBJ1-3; D unclear. The germline V gene has CDR1 SGHAT and CDR2 FQNNGV. The length of the CDR3 is 14 residues. CDR3 in amino acids: CASSPTSSGNTLYF. The CDR3 DNA is TGTGCCAGCAGCCCAACGAGCTCTGGAAACACCTTATATTTT.

This clonotype has at least ten counts. The V gene is TRBV30, the J gene TRBJ1-1; D gene ambiguous. The germline V gene encodes CDR1 GTSNPN and CDR2 SVGIG (reference sequence). This CDR3 region has 12 residues. Trimming pared 5 bases from V and 3 bases from J, leaving 10 bases between. The CDR3 nucleotides are TGTGCCTGGGGCTCCGGGGACACTGAAGCTTTCTTT. Encoded protein: CAWGSGDTEAFF.

This clonotype has at least ten counts. The chain is built from TRBV5-1 and TRBJ2-2; 9 bases map to TRBD1. The germline CDR1 and CDR2 sequences are SGHRS and YFSETQ. This CDR3 region has 16 residues. V shed 0 bases, J shed 4 bases, and the junction held 4 bases outside the gene matches. The CDR3 nucleotides are TGCGCCAGCAGCTTGGCTGGACAGGGGATCACCGGGGAGCTGTTTTTT. Residues: CASSLAGQGITGELFF.

V gene TRBV19 combines with J gene TRBJ1-1; D gene ambiguous. V lost 5 bases to trimming and J lost 0 bases, with 13 bases between them. The CDR3 has 15 residues. Germline values: CDR1 LNHDA, CDR2 SQIVND (reference sequence). The CDR3, as DNA: TGTGCCAGTAGTTTTAGTGGGGTGATGAACACTGAAGCTTTCTTT. Translation gives CASSFSGVMNTEAFF.

This clonotype was recorded a few times. The V gene is TRBV7-9, the J gene TRBJ1-2; no reliable D call. Germline assignment: CDR1 SEHNR and CDR2 FQNEAQ (reference sequence). The V end was cut by 8 bases, the J end by 6 bases, with 13 bases between. The CDR3 runs to 12 residues. In DNA, the CDR3 is TGTGCCAGCCACACCCCCCTGGATGGCTACACCTTC. Its translation: CASHTPLDGYTF.

In the case of this clonotype: The likely explanation is a read error, given a far larger clone one base away. This chain uses TRBV30 with TRBJ2-3; 13 bases line up with TRBD2. The J call may be in error: the DNA end matches TRBJ2-1 better. The CDR3 totals 16 residues. Germline loops: CDR1 GTSNPN, CDR2 SVGIG (reference sequence). The CDR3 DNA is TGTGCCCGGAGTGTACTGACTAGCGGGAGGACGAATGAGCAGTTCTTC. Amino acid sequence: CARSVLTSGRTNEQFF.

This clonotype was detected ten times or more. This chain uses TRBV11-3 with TRBJ2-1, with D possibly TRBD1 on 5 matching bases. Germline V gene lookup returns CDR1 SGHNT and CDR2 YENEEA. V shed 5 bases and J shed 3 bases, with 14 bases lying between them. This CDR3 spans 15 amino acids. CDR3 sequence (DNA): TGTGCCAGCAGCCCAAGGGGCGAGAACTACAATGAGCAGTTCTTC. It encodes CASSPRGENYNEQFF.

This clonotype was observed at least ten times. The chain couples TRBV27 to TRBJ2-1; 12 bases are a match to TRBD2. The CDR3 sequence is 20 residues long. CDR1 is MNHEY and CDR2 is SMNVEV in the germline V gene (reference sequence). After removal of 5 bases from V and 4 bases from J, the junction contained 18 bases not matched to a gene. CDR3 sequence reads: CASSPRGALAGGAYYNEQFF. The CDR3 nucleotides are TGTGCCAGCAGTCCCCGCGGGGCACTAGCGGGAGGAGCCTATTACAATGAGCAGTTCTTC.

The chain employs TRBV20-1 and TRBJ2-7, with 9 bases matching TRBD1. V gave up 6 bases and J gave up 6 bases; unmatched junction bases: 9. Germline V gene data show CDR1 as DFQATT and CDR2 as SNEGSKA (reference sequence). The CDR3 is 13 residues long. The CDR3 DNA sequence: TGCAGTGCGTTCCCGGGACAGGGATCCGAGCAGTACTTC. Its protein product is CSAFPGQGSEQYF.

Ten or more counts support this clonotype. J is TRBJ1-5 and V is TRBV19, with D unresolved. Germline loops: CDR1 LNHDA, CDR2 SQIVND (reference sequence). V was pared by 7 bases and J by 6 bases, with 22 bases between. This CDR3 region has 16 residues. CDR3: CASTLDRPHFGQPQHF. CDR3 in DNA: TGTGCCAGTACCCTGGACCGGCCGCACTTCGGTCAGCCCCAGCATTTT. The variable domain in full, completed from reference TRBV19 and TRBJ1-5, reads DGGITQSPKYLFRKEGQNVTLSCEQNLNHDAMYWYRQDPGQGLRLIYYSQIVNDFQKGDIAEGYSVSREKKESFPLTVTSAQKNPTAFYLCASTLDRPHFGQPQHFGDGTRLSIL.

This clonotype has ten or more counts. The chain employs TRBV12-3 or TRBV12-4 and TRBJ2-7; TRBD1 is a possible D gene (6 bases). Trimming took off 6 bases at V and 4 bases at J, with 16 bases between the two ends. CDR3 length: 14 residues. CDR3 coding DNA: TGTGCCAGCAGCCGCCCGGGACATGAGTACGAGCAGTACTTC. This translates into CASSRPGHEYEQYF.

The V call is TRBV28, the J call TRBJ2-7, with D tentatively TRBD1 or TRBD2 (5 bases each). The germline CDR1 and CDR2 sequences are MDHEN and SYDVKM. The CDR3 length is 16 residues. Trimming pared 1 base from V and 2 bases from J, leaving 15 bases between. The DNA of the CDR3 is TGTGCCAGCAGTTTATCGGCTGGGGCCGGGACCTACGAGCAGTACTTC. This translates into CASSLSAGAGTYEQYF.